The sequence of this T cell receptor beta chain was determined in a study of blood T cells in healthy people across ages. Peripheral blood was drawn, ten milliliters per donor. The CDR3 runs to 15 residues. J gave up 3 bases and V 8 bases, and 13 bases lay outside the gene matches. Germline CDR1 and CDR2: KGHSH and LQKENI. For the second PCR, which ran for roughly 7 to 11 cycles, a sample-barcoded 5' primer and a J-beta primer mix were used. Each CDR3 protein gets one entry after TCRdb re-called the 5' RACE reads with MiXCR. The repertoire holds some 1.7 million distinct CDR3 sequences, with roughly 28% as singletons.

The sequencing sample was made of blood. J is TRBJ2-7 and V is TRBV18, with 7 bases matching TRBD1. This clonotype originated in a woman younger than 45 in good health. The CDR3 sequence: CASPLSGTENYEQYF. CDR3 DNA sequence: TGTGCCAGCCCACTCTCCGGGACAGAGAACTACGAGCAGTACTTC.